The 9 T cell receptor beta chains below all came from one sample that was sequenced in a study of molecular identifiers for immune sequencing clone quantification. TCRdb ran MiXCR on the PCR reads and lists one entry per CDR3 protein. The table includes around 480,000 distinct CDR3 sequences, about a fifth detected once. The sequencing input was naive CD8+ T cells from blood, with Jurkat cell RNA spiked in. Subset specified: FACS-sorted CD8+CD4-CCR7+CD45RA+ naive T cells. These receptors all come from a human donor in good health. Some libraries in this study had Jurkat cell RNA spiked in.

The chain employs TRBV20-1 and TRBJ1-1; 7 positions agree with TRBD1. Trimming cost V 2 bases and J 5 bases; bases outside gene matches: 5. The CDR3 spans 13 residues. Germline assignment: CDR1 DFQATT and CDR2 SNEGSKA (reference sequence). CDR3 sequence reads: CSARNRGDTEAFF. As DNA, the CDR3 is TGCAGTGCTAGAAACAGGGGCGATACTGAAGCTTTCTTT.

The V call is TRBV12-3 or TRBV12-4, the J call TRBJ2-2; 9 bases are shared with TRBD1. The CDR3 length is 19 residues. The J segment lost 6 bases and the V segment lost 5 bases, leaving 19 bases of the junction unmatched. The CDR3 region is CASSPTPSGTGFFAGELFF. The CDR3 coding sequence is TGTGCCAGCAGTCCCACCCCCTCTGGGACAGGGTTTTTCGCCGGGGAGCTGTTTTTT.

This clonotype has a count of ten or more. Here the CDR3 DNA reads TGTGCCAGCAGTGACCCGGACACCGGGGAGCTGTTTTTT. Translated, it gives CASSDPDTGELFF. The chain couples TRBV25-1 to TRBJ2-2, with D uncertain. The CDR3 consists of 13 residues. From germline, CDR1 is MGHDK and CDR2 SYGVNS. V was trimmed by 3 bases and J by 3 bases, leaving 5 bases between them. The whole variable domain, remainder taken from reference TRBV25-1 and TRBJ2-2, is EADIYQTPRYLVIGTGKKITLECSQTMGHDKMYWYQQDPGMELHLIHYSYGVNSTEKGDLSSESTVSRIRTEHFPLTLESARPSHTSQYLCASSDPDTGELFFGEGSRLTVL.

This clonotype was detected a few times. The J gene is TRBJ2-2, the V gene TRBV7-9; TRBD2 matches at 7 bases. CDR1 is SEHNR and CDR2 is FQNEAQ in the germline V gene (reference sequence). After removal of 5 bases from V and 0 bases from J, the junction contained 12 bases not matched to a gene. This CDR3 has 18 amino acids. Here the CDR3 reads CASSLTGPGLANTGELFF. The CDR3 DNA reads TGTGCCAGCAGCCTAACCGGACCCGGACTAGCGAACACCGGGGAGCTGTTTTTT.

This clonotype has only one observation. The V and J genes are TRBV28 and TRBJ2-6; no reliable D call. Germline loops: CDR1 MDHEN, CDR2 SYDVKM. CDR3 size: 17 residues. Trimming cost V 7 bases and J 0 bases, with 16 bases left between them. The CDR3, as DNA: TGTGCCAGCAAGCGTCCAGGAATCACCTCTGGGGCCAACGTCCTGACTTTC. It codes for CASKRPGITSGANVLTF. The variable domain in full, completed from reference TRBV28 and TRBJ2-6, reads DVKVTQSSRYLVKRTGEKVFLECVQDMDHENMFWYRQDPGLGLRLIYFSYDVKMKEKGDIPEGYSVSREKKERFSLILESASTNQTSMYLCASKRPGITSGANVLTFGAGSRLTVL.

This clonotype was counted ten times or more. The chain carries TRBV4-3 and TRBJ2-4; 7 bases match TRBD1. CDR1 is LGHNA, CDR2 YSLEER, per germline. With V trimmed by 0 bases and J by 8 bases, 10 bases remained unmatched. The CDR3 runs to 16 residues. The CDR3 DNA sequence: TGCGCCAGCAGCCAAGATCGGGCCGAACAGGGGTACATTCAGTACTTC. Amino acid sequence: CASSQDRAEQGYIQYF.

This clonotype was seen more than once but under ten times. This chain links TRBV12-3 or TRBV12-4 with TRBJ2-7; no firm D call. This CDR3 region has 12 residues. The V end lost 1 base, the J end lost 9 bases, and 10 bases lay between the germline ends. CDR3 coding DNA: TGTGCCAGCAGTTTAGAAGGTTTTTGGCAGTACTTC. This sequence encodes CASSLEGFWQYF.

The chain employs TRBV19 and TRBJ2-7; D possibly uses TRBD1 or TRBD2 (6 bases each). V gave up 9 bases and J gave up 0 bases, with 15 bases separating them. CDR3 length: 14 amino acids. CDR1 is LNHDA and CDR2 is SQIVND in the germline V gene (reference sequence). For the CDR3, the DNA is TGTGCCAGAGCTCGAGGGGGGAGCTCCTACGAGCAGTACTTC. It translates to CARARGGSSYEQYF.

This clonotype was counted a single time. This may come from a read error, since a much larger clone is one base off. The chain employs TRBV9 and TRBJ2-5; D possibly uses TRBD1 or TRBD2 (6 bases each). Trimming removed 2 bases at V and 4 bases at J, with 9 bases between. Germline V gene data show CDR1 as SGDLS and CDR2 as YYNGEE. The CDR3 totals 13 residues. CDR3 nucleotide sequence: TGTGCCAGCAGCGTCGGGGGCACAGAGACCCAGTACTTC. It specifies CASSVGGTETQYF.